One and the same sample provided the 17 T cell receptor beta chains below, sequenced in a study of shared clonotypes between healthy human individuals. The protocol was immunoSEQ multiplex PCR, while the TCRdb copy is restricted to in-frame clones and leaves out a portion. The sample records over 2 million clones, less than 95% being singletons. Source material: naive CD4+ T cells from PBMCs. Subset denoted: CD45RA+ positively selected. These receptors were taken from a man aged 18 to 29 in good health. Some clones in this sample may be carry-over from other donors' samples.

This chain joins TRBV6-1 and TRBJ1-2; D call uncertain. Trimming took 6 bases from V and 6 from J, leaving 14 bases between them. The CDR3 totals 13 residues. Germline CDR1 and CDR2: MNHNS and SASEGT. The CDR3 DNA reads TGTGCCAGCAGCCCCGGACTAGTCCATGGCTACACCTTC. Translated, it gives CASSPGLVHGYTF.

The chain links TRBV19 to TRBJ2-7; 7 bases align to TRBD1. Per germline, CDR1 LNHDA and CDR2 SQIVND (reference sequence). V shed 7 bases and J 1 base; nucleotides not matched to a gene: 10. This CDR3 has 15 residues. The CDR3 region has the DNA TGTGCCAGTACTCCGCGTCCGGGACAGTCCTACGAGCAGTACTTC. It is translated as CASTPRPGQSYEQYF.

The chain has TRBV9 and TRBJ2-1; D unresolved. V lost 3 bases, J lost 7 bases, and 11 bases lay in between. The CDR3 loop spans 13 amino acids. CDR1 is SGDLS, CDR2 YYNGEE, per germline. For the CDR3, the DNA is TGTGCCAGCAGCGCGTACACTGGAAATGAGCAGTTCTTC. Protein product: CASSAYTGNEQFF.

CDR3 sequence reads: CASSPVGQGSEAFF. DNA for the CDR3: TGTGCCAGCTCACCAGTGGGACAGGGATCTGAAGCTTTCTTT. The chain combines TRBV18 with TRBJ1-1; 9 bases align to TRBD1. Trimming removed 2 bases from V and 6 bases from J; junction bases left unmatched: 4. This CDR3 has 14 residues. The germline CDR1 and CDR2 sequences are KGHSH and LQKENI.

This clone was seen just once. For the CDR3, the DNA is TGTGCCAGCAGCTTACGGACTAGCGGGAGGACAGATACGCAGTATTTT. It specifies CASSLRTSGRTDTQYF. The chain uses TRBV7-9 and TRBJ2-3; TRBD2 matches at 14 bases. CDR1 SEHNR and CDR2 FQNEAQ come from the germline V gene (reference sequence). After removal of 2 bases from V and 3 bases from J, the junction contained 1 base not matched to a gene. This CDR3 has 16 amino acids. The full variable domain, with the rest looked up from reference TRBV7-9 and TRBJ2-3, is DTGVSQNPRHKITKRGQNVTFRCDPISEHNRLYWYRQTLGQGPEFLTYFQNEAQLEKSRLLSDRFSAERPKGSFSTLEIQRTEQGDSAMYLCASSLRTSGRTDTQYFGPGTRLTVL.

With respect to this clone: At the DNA level, this CDR3 is encoded by other sequences in the same sample as well. This rearrangement joins TRBV6-6 to TRBJ2-7, with a weak D call TRBD2 (5 bases). Trimming took off 8 bases at V and 3 bases at J, with 11 bases between the two ends. Germline values: CDR1 MNHNY, CDR2 SVGAGI (reference sequence). This CDR3 is built from 12 residues. DNA of the CDR3: TGTGCCAGCCGGGGAAGAGACTACGAGCAGTACTTC. This encodes CASRGRDYEQYF.

The chain combines TRBV28 with TRBJ2-7; 7 bases align to TRBD2. The CDR3 has 15 residues. In germline, CDR1 is MDHEN, CDR2 SYDVKM. V lost 0 bases, J lost 2 bases, and 4 bases stayed unmatched. The CDR3 bases are TGTGCCAGCAGTTTATGGGGGCGGGAGCCCTACGAGCAGTACTTC. It codes for CASSLWGREPYEQYF.

J is TRBJ1-1 and V is TRBV5-1; 7 bases agree with TRBD1. Germline CDR1 is SGHRS and CDR2 is YFSETQ. V dropped 0 bases and J dropped 5; count of bases not matched to a gene: 7. The CDR3 has 15 residues. CDR3 nucleotides: TGCGCCAGCAGCTTGGTACAGGGGATGAGGACTGAAGCTTTCTTT. This codes for CASSLVQGMRTEAFF.

The V and J genes are TRBV2 and TRBJ2-5; D unclear. This CDR3 has 13 residues. Germline CDR1 SNHLY, CDR2 FYNNEI. V lost 5 bases to trimming and J lost 5 bases, with 12 bases between them. The CDR3 spells CASSPVLTETQYF. CDR3 in DNA: TGTGCCAGCAGTCCCGTTTTGACGGAGACCCAGTACTTC. The whole variable domain, filled in from reference TRBV2 and TRBJ2-5, reads EPEVTQTPSHQVTQMGQEVILRCVPISNHLYFYWYRQILGQKVEFLVSFYNNEISEKSEIFDDQFSVERPDGSNFTLKIRSTKLEDSAMYFCASSPVLTETQYFGPGTRLLVL.

This sequence joins TRBV5-5 and TRBJ2-5; D is perhaps TRBD1 or TRBD2 (5 bases each). The ends were cut back, 5 bases at V and 3 bases at J, with 17 bases in the middle. CDR1 is SGHKS, CDR2 YYEKEE, per germline (reference sequence). CDR3 size: 15 residues. The CDR3 nucleotides read TGTGCCAGCAGGACGACCGGGACGGGCAAAGAGACCCAGTACTTC. This codes for CASRTTGTGKETQYF.

CDR3 sequence: CASGKGLAGVSEQYF. The CDR3 DNA reads TGTGCCAGCGGAAAGGGTCTAGCGGGAGTAAGCGAGCAGTACTTC. The V call is TRBV28, the J call TRBJ2-7, with 10 bases aligning to TRBD2. Germline V gives CDR1 MDHEN, CDR2 SYDVKM. The V and J ends lost 8 bases and 6 bases, in that order; junction bases with no gene match: 13. The CDR3 is made up of 15 amino acids.

The chain has TRBV5-5 and TRBJ2-7; D uncertain. V dropped 0 bases and J dropped 2 bases, with 15 bases sitting between them. CDR1 and CDR2 (germline): SGHKS, YYEKEE (reference sequence). The CDR3 runs 16 residues. CDR3 DNA sequence: TGTGCCAGCAGCTTGGGACTGTATCTGGGTCCCTACGAGCAGTACTTC. This encodes CASSLGLYLGPYEQYF.

This sequence joins TRBV9 and TRBJ2-3; 11 bases agree with TRBD2. V lost 4 bases to trimming and J lost 2 bases; unmatched junction nucleotides: 12. Germline CDR1 SGDLS, CDR2 YYNGEE. This CDR3 is built from 18 residues. The CDR3 here is CASSPRHGTSGFTDTQYF. The CDR3 DNA sequence: TGTGCCAGCAGCCCCCGTCACGGGACTAGCGGTTTCACAGATACGCAGTATTTT.

As to this clone: The same CDR3 also results from other DNA sequences found in this sample. V and J are TRBV7-9 and TRBJ1-4, with unresolved D. Trimming shortened V by 4 bases and J by 5 bases, and 11 bases separated the two germline ends. The CDR3 contains 14 residues. Germline V gene sequence: CDR1 SEHNR, CDR2 FQNEAQ (reference sequence). CDR3 sequence reads: CASSYRETNEKLFF. The DNA for the CDR3 is TGTGCCAGCAGCTACCGGGAAACGAATGAAAAACTGTTTTTT.

The V call is TRBV6-6, the J call TRBJ1-1; D unresolved. This CDR3 comprises 14 residues. V lost 4 bases and J lost 0, with 9 bases in between. Germline values: CDR1 MNHNY, CDR2 SVGAGI (reference sequence). CDR3 bases: TGTGCCAGCAGTTCCGCAGAGGTGAACACTGAAGCTTTCTTT. It is translated as CASSSAEVNTEAFF.

The table lists this clone with a count of one. The genes are TRBV7-2 and TRBJ2-7, with D possibly matching TRBD2 (5 bases). Trimming took off 6 bases at V and 2 bases at J, with 20 bases between the two ends. The CDR3 is made up of 16 amino acids. Per the germline V gene, CDR1 is SGHTA and CDR2 is FQGNSA. DNA of the CDR3: TGTGCCAGCAGTTCAAAACCTATCGCGACTACCTACGAGCAGTACTTC. Protein sequence: CASSSKPIATTYEQYF. Filled out from reference TRBV7-2 and TRBJ2-7, the complete variable domain reads GAGVSQSPSNKVTEKGKDVELRCDPISGHTALYWYRQSLGQGLEFLIYFQGNSAPDKSGLPSDRFSAERTGGSVSTLTIQRTQQEDSAVYLCASSSKPIATTYEQYFGPGTRLTVT.

Details on this clone: Likely a read error: the CDR3 ends without its conserved phenylalanine or tryptophan. It is unclear where the CDR3 begins or ends on the DNA, so no DNA is shown, and the CDR3 is as TCRdb lists it. The genes are TRBV20-1 and TRBJ2-4; the table's TRBD2 call for D was not verified on the DNA. The CDR3 is 11 amino acids in total, end residues counted. Germline V CDR1 and CDR2: DFQATT, SNEGSKA (reference sequence). This chain's CDR3 is CSAPRLARFII.